This T cell receptor (beta chain) appears in the sequencing data of a study of regulatory T cells in long-lasting Graves disease. At the level of the study: Graves' patients, diagnosed recently, had received antithyroid drugs under 3 months.

In this sample, this clonotype turned up many times. Its antigen is undetermined. HTBI primers from iRepertoire and Arm-PCR of CDR3 regions yielded the TCR beta libraries. In TCRdb, the multiplex PCR reads were re-called with MiXCR into one record per CDR3 protein. The profile covers 350,000 to 500,000 distinct CDR3 sequences, with 12% to 15% appearing a single time and 17% taken by the ten largest. V dropped 6 bases and J dropped 0 bases, with 14 bases sitting between them. The CDR3 sequence is 16 residues long. Germline CDR1 reads SNHLY; CDR2 reads FYNNEI. Indicated time point: newly diagnosed GD, antithyroid drugs for less than 3 months. PBMCs were the source of the RNA used for TCR sequencing. The source of the patients was an endocrinology department in Xi'an, China. Study-wide results and limits: Newly diagnosed patients had higher TCR diversity than persistent Graves' patients did.

This same sample was also part of a study on T cells in Graves' hyperthyroidism and ophthalmopathy.

The sequencing here drew on peripheral blood mononuclear cells (PBMCs), taken at new diagnosis, from a patient treated with antithyroid drugs. This receptor was obtained from a woman in her forties or fifties with Graves disease. The rearrangement links TRBV2 to TRBJ2-2; D is possibly TRBD2 (6 bases). CDR3 sequence: CASSRWREANTGELFF. CDR3 nucleotides: TGTGCCAGCAGCCGATGGAGGGAAGCGAACACCGGGGAGCTGTTTTTT.